The clone carrying this TCR beta chain was observed a few times. Its antigen is not identified. This entry belongs to a study of blood T cells in healthy people across ages. General study points: Nothing was known about donor CMV status, and this possibly confounded expanded clonotype changes.

The second PCR ran about 6 to 11 cycles with a sample-barcoded 5' primer and J-beta primers. MiXCR was run by TCRdb on the 5' RACE reads, yielding one entry per CDR3 protein. The sample has some 800,000 distinct CDR3 sequences; roughly 25% are singletons. Germline loops: CDR1 SGDLS, CDR2 YYNGEE. This CDR3 has 14 residues. V gave up 1 base and J gave up 4 bases; unmatched junction bases: 2. These data were also reused for a study on T cells of mothers and their children. That study reports: Samples came from a few healthy Caucasian mothers and their six children. The yield was over 9.5 million TCR beta CDR3 reads from each mother and a few million from each child. Researchers found no T cell clones that were persistent and microchimeric.

The sequencing input was blood. The J gene is TRBJ2-1, the V gene TRBV9, with 7 bases aligning to TRBD1. The clonotype originates from a boy between 10 and 17 years old in good health. This CDR3 is CASSVRTGYNEQFF. DNA of the CDR3: TGTGCCAGCAGCGTACGGACAGGTTACAATGAGCAGTTCTTC.